This section outlines one T cell receptor (beta chain) sequence together with its context. The record originates from a study of OX40 agonist ivuxolimab in advanced cancers. The V and J ends lost 9 bases and 3 bases, in that order; junction bases with no gene match: 12. Germline loops: CDR1 SNHLY, CDR2 FYNNEI. This CDR3 region has 16 residues. The assay was immunoSEQ multiplex PCR, and TCRdb's table has in-frame clones only and misses some. The sample consists of some 80,000 clones, about four fifths of them appearing once. Material: CD4+ or CD8+ T cells sorted from blood, obtained in a trial of the OX40 agonist ivuxolimab. This clonotype originated in an adult with an advanced solid tumor such as melanoma, head and neck, liver or kidney cancer. The V gene is TRBV2, the J gene TRBJ2-3; 10 bases match TRBD2. The CDR3: CASGASGSLWTDTQYF. As DNA, the CDR3 is TGTGCCAGTGGGGCTAGCGGGAGCCTATGGACAGATACGCAGTATTTT.